Reported below is one TCR beta chain. The antigen is unknown. The sample belongs to a study of read filtering for tumor transcriptome and immune sequencing. Study information: R-ISS stage counts were eight or nine for I, about 15 for II, 6 or 7 for III. The study's findings and limits: IR-seq captured clonotypes deeper and more reliably than RNA-seq.

From 400 to 450 ng of RNA, a library with molecular barcoded alpha/delta and beta/gamma adaptors was made. TCRdb independently ran MiXCR on the reads; one entry per CDR3 protein. This sample has some 38,000 distinct CDR3 sequences, with about an eighth found just once. The V and J ends lost 1 base and 3 bases, in that order; junction bases with no gene match: 5. This CDR3 has 16 residues. Germline V gives CDR1 SGHNT, CDR2 YYREEE (reference sequence). The J gene is TRBJ2-7, the V gene TRBV5-4; TRBD2 aligns across 12 bases. The TCR originated in a donor aged 40 or over with multiple myeloma. The source material was a population of CD138-negative cells sorted from bone marrow. CDR3 loop: CASSLRLAGAYYEQYF. The CDR3 nucleotides are TGTGCCAGCAGCTTGCGACTAGCGGGGGCGTACTACGAGCAGTACTTC.